The clone carrying this TCR beta chain appeared many times. Time point given: persistent/refractory GD, antithyroid drugs over 5 years with positive TRAb. Generation of the TCR library employed RNA extracted from PBMCs. CDR1 and CDR2 (germline): SGHTA, FQGNSA. V lost 6 bases to trimming and J lost 3 bases; unmatched junction nucleotides: 12. CDR3 length equals 16 residues. Arm-PCR of CDR3 regions and iRepertoire HTBI primers were used to build TCR beta libraries. TCRdb processed the multiplex PCR reads anew with MiXCR; each CDR3 protein has one entry. This table holds about 470,000 distinct CDR3 sequences, roughly 20% found once. The data originate from a study of regulatory T cells in long-lasting Graves disease. Overall study: Persistent Graves' disease meant over 5 years of antithyroid drugs with positive TSH receptor antibodies.

The rearrangement joins TRBV7-2 to TRBJ2-5; 8 nucleotides match TRBD2. Here the sequenced sample was peripheral blood mononuclear cells (PBMCs), taken when the disease was refractory, from a patient treated with antithyroid drugs. The receptor was isolated from a female donor with Graves disease. The CDR3 is CASSSYTSGVEETQYF. Written as DNA, the CDR3 is TGTGCCAGCAGTTCTTACACTAGCGGCGTTGAAGAGACCCAGTACTTC.